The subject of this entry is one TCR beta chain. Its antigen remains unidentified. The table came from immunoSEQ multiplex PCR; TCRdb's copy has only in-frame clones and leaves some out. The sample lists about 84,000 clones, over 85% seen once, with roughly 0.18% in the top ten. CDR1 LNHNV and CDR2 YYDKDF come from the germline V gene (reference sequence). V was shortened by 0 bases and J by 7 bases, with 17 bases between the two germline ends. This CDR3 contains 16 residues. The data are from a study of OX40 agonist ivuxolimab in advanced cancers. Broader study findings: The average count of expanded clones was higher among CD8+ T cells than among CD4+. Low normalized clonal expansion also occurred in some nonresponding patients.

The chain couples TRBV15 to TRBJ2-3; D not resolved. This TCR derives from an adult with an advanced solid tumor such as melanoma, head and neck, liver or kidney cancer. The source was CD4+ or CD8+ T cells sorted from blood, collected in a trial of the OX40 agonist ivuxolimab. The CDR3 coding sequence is TGTGCCACCAGCAGAGATTTGGGTGGGGTTCCCAATACGCAGTATTTT. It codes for CATSRDLGGVPNTQYF. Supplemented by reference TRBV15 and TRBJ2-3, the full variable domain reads DAMVIQNPRYQVTQFGKPVTLSCSQTLNHNVMYWYQQKSSQAPKLLFHYYDKDFNNEADTPDNFQSRRPNTSFCFLDIRSPGLGDTAMYLCATSRDLGGVPNTQYFGPGTRLTVL.